This TCR beta chain was observed in a study of PD-L1 blockade in urothelial cancer. Using immunoSEQ multiplex PCR, the repertoire was profiled, and TCRdb retains in-frame clones only, with some absent. The table lists roughly 38,000 clones, almost 85% of them singletons, with around 3.4% in the top ten. The CDR3 runs 13 residues. Trimming took 3 bases from V and 8 from J; bases not matched to a gene: 6. The germline V gene has CDR1 SGHVS and CDR2 FQNEAQ. This sequence originates from a man in his sixties or seventies with urothelial cancer. The material was PBMCs, obtained around atezolizumab (anti-PD-L1) treatment. The gene calls are TRBV7-8 and TRBJ1-2, with 7 positions matching TRBD1. The CDR3 spells CASSFTGAKGYTF. The CDR3 DNA follows: TGTGCCAGCAGCTTCACAGGGGCGAAGGGCTACACCTTC.